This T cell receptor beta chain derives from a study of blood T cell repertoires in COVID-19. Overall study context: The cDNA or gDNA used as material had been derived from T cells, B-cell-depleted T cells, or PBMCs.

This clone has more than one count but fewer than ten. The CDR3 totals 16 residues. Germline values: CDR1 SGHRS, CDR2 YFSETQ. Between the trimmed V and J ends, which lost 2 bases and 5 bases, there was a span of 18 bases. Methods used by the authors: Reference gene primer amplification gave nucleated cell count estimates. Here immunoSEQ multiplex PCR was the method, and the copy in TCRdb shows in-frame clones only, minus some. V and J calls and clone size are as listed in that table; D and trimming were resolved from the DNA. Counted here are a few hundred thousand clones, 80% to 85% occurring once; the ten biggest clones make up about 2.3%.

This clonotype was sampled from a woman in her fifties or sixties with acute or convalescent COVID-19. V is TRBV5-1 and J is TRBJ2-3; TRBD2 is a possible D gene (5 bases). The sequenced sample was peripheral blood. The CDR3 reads CASSLEAAGTQDTQYF. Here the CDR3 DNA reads TGCGCCAGCAGCTTAGAAGCGGCGGGCACGCAAGATACGCAGTATTTT. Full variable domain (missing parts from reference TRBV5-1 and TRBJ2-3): KAGVTQTPRYLIKTRGQQVTLSCSPISGHRSVSWYQQTPGQGLQFLFEYFSETQRNKGNFPGRFSGRQFSNSRSEMNVSTLELGDSALYLCASSLEAAGTQDTQYFGPGTRLTVL.